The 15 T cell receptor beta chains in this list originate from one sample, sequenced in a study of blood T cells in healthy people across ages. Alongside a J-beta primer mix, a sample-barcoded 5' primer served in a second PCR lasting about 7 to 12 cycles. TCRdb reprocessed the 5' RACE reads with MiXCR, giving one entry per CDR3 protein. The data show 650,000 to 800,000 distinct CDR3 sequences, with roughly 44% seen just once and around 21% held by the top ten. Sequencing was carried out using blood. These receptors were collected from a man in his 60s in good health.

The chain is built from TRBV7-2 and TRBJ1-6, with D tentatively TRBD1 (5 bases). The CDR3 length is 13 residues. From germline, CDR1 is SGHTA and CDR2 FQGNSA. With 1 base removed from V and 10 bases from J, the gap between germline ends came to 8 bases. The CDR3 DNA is TGTGCCAGCAGCTTAGAGACAGTATCACCCCTCCACTTT. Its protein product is CASSLETVSPLHF.

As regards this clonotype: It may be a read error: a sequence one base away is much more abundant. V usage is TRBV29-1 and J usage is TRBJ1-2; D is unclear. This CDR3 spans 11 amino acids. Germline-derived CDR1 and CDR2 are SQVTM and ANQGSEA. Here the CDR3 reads CSVLSHYGYIF. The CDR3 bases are TGCAGCGTCCTTTCGCACTATGGCTACATCTTC.

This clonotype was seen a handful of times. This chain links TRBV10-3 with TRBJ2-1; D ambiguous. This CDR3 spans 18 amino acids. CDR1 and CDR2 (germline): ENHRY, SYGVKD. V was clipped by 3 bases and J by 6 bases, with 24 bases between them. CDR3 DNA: TGTGCCATCAGTGACCTCGCGGCCGGAGAGGATGGGTTCAATGAGCAGTTCTTC. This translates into CAISDLAAGEDGFNEQFF.

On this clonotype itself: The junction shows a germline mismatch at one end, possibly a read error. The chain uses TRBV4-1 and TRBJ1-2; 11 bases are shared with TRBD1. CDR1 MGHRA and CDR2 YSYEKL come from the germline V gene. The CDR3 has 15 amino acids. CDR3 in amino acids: CAGSHPGQGEYGYTF. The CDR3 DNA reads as TGCGCCGGCAGCCATCCGGGACAGGGGGAGTATGGCTACACCTTC.

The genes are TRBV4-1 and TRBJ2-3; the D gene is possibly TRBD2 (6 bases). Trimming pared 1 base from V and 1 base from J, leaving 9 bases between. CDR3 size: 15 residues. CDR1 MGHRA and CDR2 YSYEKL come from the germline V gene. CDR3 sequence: CASSQGPGGTDTQYF. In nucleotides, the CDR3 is TGCGCCAGCAGCCAAGGACCGGGGGGCACAGATACGCAGTATTTT.

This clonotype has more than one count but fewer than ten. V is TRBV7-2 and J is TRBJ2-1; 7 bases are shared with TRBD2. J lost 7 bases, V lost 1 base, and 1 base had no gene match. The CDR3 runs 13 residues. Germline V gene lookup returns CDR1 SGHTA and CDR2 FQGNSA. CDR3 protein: CASSLGTRNEQFF. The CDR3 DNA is TGTGCCAGCAGCTTAGGGACTAGGAATGAGCAGTTCTTC.

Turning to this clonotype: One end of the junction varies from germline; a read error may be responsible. The CDR3 DNA reads as TGTGCCAGGAGCTTAGTCGGGAGTAAGGGAAACAATGAGCAGTACTTC. Protein: CARSLVGSKGNNEQYF. The rearrangement joins TRBV7-2 to TRBJ2-5, with a tentative D call TRBD2 (6 bases). Germline lookup yields CDR1 SGHTA and CDR2 FQGNSA. The CDR3 consists of 16 residues.

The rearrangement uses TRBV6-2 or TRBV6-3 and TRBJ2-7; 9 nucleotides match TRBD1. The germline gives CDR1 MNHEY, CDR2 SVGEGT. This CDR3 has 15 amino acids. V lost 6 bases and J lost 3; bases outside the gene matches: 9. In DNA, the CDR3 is TGTGCCAGCAGCCCGGACAGGGGCGTCATCTACGAGCAGTACTTC. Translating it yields CASSPDRGVIYEQYF.

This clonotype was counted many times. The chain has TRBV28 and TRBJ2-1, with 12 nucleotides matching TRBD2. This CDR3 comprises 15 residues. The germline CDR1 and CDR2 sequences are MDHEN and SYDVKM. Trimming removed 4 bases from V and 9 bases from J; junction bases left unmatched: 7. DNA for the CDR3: TGTGCCAGCAGTTCGCCTAGCGGGGGGGGCGTTGAGCAGTTCTTC. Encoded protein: CASSSPSGGGVEQFF.

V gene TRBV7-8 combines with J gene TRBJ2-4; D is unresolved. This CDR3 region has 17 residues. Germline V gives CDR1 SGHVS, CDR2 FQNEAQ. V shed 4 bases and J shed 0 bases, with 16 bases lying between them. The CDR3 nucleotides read TGTGCCAGCAGCTCTGGAACCATGAAGATAGCCAAAAACATTCAGTACTTC. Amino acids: CASSSGTMKIAKNIQYF. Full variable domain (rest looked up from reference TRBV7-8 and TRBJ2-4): GAGVSQSPRYKVAKRGQDVALRCDPISGHVSLFWYQQALGQGPEFLTYFQNEAQLDKSGLPSDRFFAERPEGSVSTLKIQRTQQEDSAVYLCASSSGTMKIAKNIQYFGAGTRLSVL.

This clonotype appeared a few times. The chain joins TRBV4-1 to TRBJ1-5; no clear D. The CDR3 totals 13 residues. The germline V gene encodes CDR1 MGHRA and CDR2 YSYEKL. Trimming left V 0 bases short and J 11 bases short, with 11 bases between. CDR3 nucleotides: TGCGCCAGCAGCCAAGAAGGTAAATCAGCCCAGCATTTT. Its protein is CASSQEGKSAQHF.

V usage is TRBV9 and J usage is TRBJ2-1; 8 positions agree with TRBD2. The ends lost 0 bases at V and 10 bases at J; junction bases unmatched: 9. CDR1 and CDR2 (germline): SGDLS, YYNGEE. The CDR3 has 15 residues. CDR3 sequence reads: CASSVGQRGQGEQFF. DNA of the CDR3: TGTGCCAGCAGCGTAGGCCAGCGGGGGCAGGGGGAGCAGTTCTTC.

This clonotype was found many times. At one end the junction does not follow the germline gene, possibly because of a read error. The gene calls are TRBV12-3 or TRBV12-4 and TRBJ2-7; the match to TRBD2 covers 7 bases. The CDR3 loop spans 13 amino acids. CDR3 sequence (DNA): TGTGCCAGCAGTGTAGCGGGTACCTACGAGCAGTACTTC. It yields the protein CASSVAGTYEQYF.

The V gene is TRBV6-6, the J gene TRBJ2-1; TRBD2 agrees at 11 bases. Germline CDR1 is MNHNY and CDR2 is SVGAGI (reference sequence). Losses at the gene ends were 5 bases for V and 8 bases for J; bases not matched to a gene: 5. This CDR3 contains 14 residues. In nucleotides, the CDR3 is TGTGCCAGCAGTCGACTAGCGGGATTGGATGAGCAGTTCTTC. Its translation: CASSRLAGLDEQFF.

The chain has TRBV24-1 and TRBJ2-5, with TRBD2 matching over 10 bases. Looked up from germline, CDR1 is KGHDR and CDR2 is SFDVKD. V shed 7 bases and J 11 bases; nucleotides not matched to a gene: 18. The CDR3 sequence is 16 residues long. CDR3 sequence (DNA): TGTGCCACCAGCTTACTAGCGGGGTTTATGCACAATGAGCAGTACTTC. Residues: CATSLLAGFMHNEQYF.